These 32 T cell receptor beta chains were sequenced from one sample in a study of blood T cell repertoires in COVID-19. TCRdb keeps only in-frame clones here, not all; method: immunoSEQ multiplex PCR. This table holds around 94,000 clones, around 81% found once. What was sequenced was peripheral blood. All receptors derive from a man in his fifties with acute or convalescent COVID-19.

This clone was counted many times. The chain recombines TRBV6-6 with TRBJ1-5; possibly TRBD1 for D (6 bases). The CDR3 sequence is 15 residues long. V was pared by 2 bases and J by 3 bases, with 11 bases between. Looked up from germline, CDR1 is MNHNY and CDR2 is SVGAGI (reference sequence). The CDR3 here is CASSYQGHFNQPQHF. DNA of the CDR3: TGTGCCAGCAGTTACCAGGGACACTTCAATCAGCCCCAGCATTTT.

V usage is TRBV3-1 (or the pseudogene TRBV3-2) and J usage is TRBJ2-7, with 9 bases fitting TRBD2. Trimming at V came to 3 bases and at J to 1 base, leaving 7 bases not matched to a gene. From germline, CDR1 is LGHDT and CDR2 YNNKEL (reference sequence). The CDR3 has 16 amino acids. CDR3 DNA: TGTGCCAGCAGCCATGAGAGCGGGGGGCCTTCCTACGAGCAGTACTTC. Protein product: CASSHESGGPSYEQYF.

The gene calls are TRBV4-2 and TRBJ1-1, with D unresolved. The V and J ends lost 3 bases and 1 base respectively, with 9 bases between them. The CDR3 sequence is 14 residues long. Germline V gene lookup returns CDR1 LGHNA and CDR2 YNFKEQ. The CDR3: CASSQHQENTEAFF. For the CDR3, the DNA is TGTGCCAGCAGCCAGCACCAGGAGAACACTGAAGCTTTCTTT.

V gene TRBV5-6 combines with J gene TRBJ1-2, with 7 bases that match TRBD1. V shed 4 bases, J shed 1 base, and the junction held 7 bases outside the gene matches. The germline gives CDR1 SGHDT, CDR2 YYEEEE. The CDR3 loop spans 15 amino acids. CDR3 region: CASSARGSYNYGYTF. For the CDR3, the DNA is TGTGCCAGCAGCGCCAGGGGGAGCTATAACTATGGCTACACCTTC.

The chain joins TRBV6-2 or TRBV6-3 to TRBJ1-5; possible D gene TRBD1, 6 bases. The CDR3 totals 15 residues. Germline CDR1 and CDR2: MNHEY and SVGEGT. Trimming pared 0 bases from V and 10 bases from J, leaving 16 bases between. The CDR3 loop is CASSYSKGGTEPQHF. In DNA form, the CDR3 reads TGTGCCAGCAGTTACTCGAAGGGGGGGACGGAACCCCAGCATTTT.

The rearrangement uses TRBV3-1 (or the pseudogene TRBV3-2) and TRBJ2-7; TRBD1 matches 7 bases. Germline V CDR1 and CDR2: LGHDT, YNNKEL (reference sequence). The CDR3 sequence is 19 residues long. V trimming: 4 bases; J trimming: 3 bases; junction bases outside the gene matches: 21. The CDR3 region is CASSPRGYLGQTVFYEQYF. The CDR3 coding sequence is TGTGCCAGCAGCCCCCGGGGTTATCTGGGACAGACCGTTTTCTACGAGCAGTACTTC.

The chain couples TRBV5-6 to TRBJ1-3; D gene ambiguous. There are 14 residues in the CDR3. Germline V gives CDR1 SGHDT, CDR2 YYEEEE. V was cut by 4 bases and J by 3 bases, with 11 bases left in between. The CDR3 loop is CASSAAGLGNTIYF. The CDR3 nucleotides read TGTGCCAGCAGCGCGGCTGGCCTTGGAAACACCATATATTTT. Full variable domain (remainder filled in from reference TRBV5-6 and TRBJ1-3): DAGVTQSPTHLIKTRGQQVTLRCSPKSGHDTVSWYQQALGQGPQFIFQYYEEEERQRGNFPDRFSGHQFPNYSSELNVNALLLGDSALYLCASSAAGLGNTIYFGEGSWLTVV.

The V gene is TRBV3-1 (or the pseudogene TRBV3-2), the J gene TRBJ1-1; D possibly corresponds to TRBD1 (6 bases). Trimming took off 1 base at V and 2 bases at J, with 14 bases between the two ends. CDR1 is LGHDT, CDR2 YNNKEL, per germline (reference sequence). This CDR3 has 16 amino acids. This CDR3 reads CASSQGFMGANTEAFF. For the CDR3, the DNA is TGTGCCAGCAGCCAAGGATTCATGGGGGCAAACACTGAAGCTTTCTTT.

The chain couples TRBV9 to TRBJ1-1; D call uncertain. The CDR3 is 14 amino acids. Trimming took off 2 bases at V and 2 bases at J, with 10 bases between the two ends. Germline values: CDR1 SGDLS, CDR2 YYNGEE. Written as DNA, the CDR3 is TGTGCCAGCAGCGTCGAGGGCTATAACACTGAAGCTTTCTTT. It is translated as CASSVEGYNTEAFF.

The chain combines TRBV29-1 with TRBJ2-2, with TRBD1 identical over 10 bases. Germline CDR1 reads SQVTM; CDR2 reads ANQGSEA. CDR3 length: 16 residues. The CDR3 loop reads CRDTGQGTANTGELFF. The CDR3, as DNA: TGCAGAGACACGGGACAGGGGACGGCGAACACCGGGGAGCTGTTTTTT.

This clone was counted once. V usage is TRBV5-1 and J usage is TRBJ2-3; 8 bases map to TRBD1. Germline lookup yields CDR1 SGHRS and CDR2 YFSETQ. Trimming took 3 bases from V and 0 from J; bases not matched to a gene: 3. The CDR3 length is 15 residues. The CDR3 here is CASSYGQGSTDTQYF. The CDR3 bases are TGCGCCAGCAGCTACGGACAGGGTAGCACAGATACGCAGTATTTT.

This chain uses TRBV2 with TRBJ2-1; TRBD1 might be the D (7 bases). The V gene's germline CDR1 is SNHLY and CDR2 FYNNEI. Trimming took 11 bases from V and 7 from J, leaving 21 bases between them. The CDR3 has 14 amino acids. CDR3 in DNA: TGTGCCTGTTCGACAGGGAGGATTAGGAATGAGCAGTTCTTC. This encodes CACSTGRIRNEQFF.

The V gene is TRBV12-5, the J gene TRBJ2-1, with TRBD2 matching 11 bases. This CDR3 is built from 16 residues. J gave up 8 bases and V 1 base, and 7 bases lay outside the gene matches. Germline CDR1 LGHNT, CDR2 FRNRAP. The CDR3 DNA reads as TGTGCTAGTGGTTTGGGTAGCGGGGGGGAGATATATGAGCAGTTCTTC. This gives the protein CASGLGSGGEIYEQFF.

This clone showed up just a few times. The rearrangement uses TRBV28 and TRBJ1-1, with D unresolved. V was trimmed by 5 bases and J by 5 bases, leaving 12 bases between them. CDR1 is MDHEN and CDR2 is SYDVKM in the germline V gene. The CDR3 is 13 amino acids. The CDR3 region is CASSLTGRTEAFF. The CDR3 DNA is TGTGCCAGCAGTCTTACCGGGAGGACTGAAGCTTTCTTT.

This clone was picked up one time. V and J are TRBV15 and TRBJ2-7; a possible D gene is TRBD2 (7 bases). The CDR3 loop spans 14 amino acids. CDR1 is LNHNV, CDR2 YYDKDF, per germline (reference sequence). Trimming cost V 6 bases and J 5 bases, with 17 bases left between them. The CDR3 here is CATRGGGKVDEQYF. The CDR3 region has the DNA TGTGCCACCAGGGGAGGGGGAAAGGTCGACGAGCAGTACTTC.

The genes are TRBV25-1 and TRBJ2-7, with 12 bases that match TRBD2. V shed 4 bases and J 6 bases; nucleotides not matched to a gene: 7. The CDR3 has 15 residues. CDR1 and CDR2 (germline): MGHDK, SYGVNS. The CDR3 coding sequence is TGTGCCAGCAGTGGACCGGGACTAGCGGGTTTCGAGCAGTACTTC. Its translation is CASSGPGLAGFEQYF.

The chain recombines TRBV4-3 with TRBJ1-6; 11 bases match TRBD1. Per germline, CDR1 LGHNA and CDR2 YSLEER. This CDR3 region has 19 residues. Trimming cost V 0 bases and J 4 bases; bases outside gene matches: 8. The CDR3 spells CASSQDRPGTGGYNSPLHF. CDR3 DNA sequence: TGCGCCAGCAGCCAAGATAGGCCGGGGACAGGGGGTTATAATTCACCCCTCCACTTT.

The chain uses TRBV28 and TRBJ2-3; 7 bases match TRBD2. Germline V CDR1 and CDR2: MDHEN, SYDVKM. The CDR3 is 14 residues long. V dropped 5 bases and J dropped 9; count of bases not matched to a gene: 11. As DNA, the CDR3 is TGTGCCAGCAGTCCCCCCAGCGGGATCGACACGCAGTATTTT. Its translation: CASSPPSGIDTQYF.

In DNA form, the CDR3 reads TGTGCCAGCAGCCAAGTGGCCAACTCTGGAAACACCATATATTTT. Its protein product is CASSQVANSGNTIYF. This sequence joins TRBV14 and TRBJ1-3, with D unclear. Germline CDR1 SGHDN, CDR2 FVKESK. V was clipped by 1 base and J by 0 bases, with 7 bases between them. The CDR3 covers 15 residues.

The rearrangement uses TRBV6-4 and TRBJ2-2; no definite D call. Trimming took 3 bases from V and 5 from J, leaving 7 bases between them. There are 13 residues in the CDR3. CDR1 and CDR2 from the germline V gene are MRHNA and SNTAGT. The CDR3 nucleotides are TGTGCCAGCAGTGAGAGTATTACCGGGGAGCTGTTTTTT. Residues: CASSESITGELFF.

The V call is TRBV5-1, the J call TRBJ2-5, with 7 bases fitting TRBD1. With 6 bases clipped from V and 1 base from J, the junction kept 6 bases outside the gene matches. Per germline, CDR1 SGHRS and CDR2 YFSETQ. This CDR3 region has 14 residues. The CDR3 region is CASNPAGGQETQYF. The CDR3 DNA reads as TGCGCCAGCAACCCAGCAGGGGGCCAAGAGACCCAGTACTTC.

V gene TRBV3-1 (or the pseudogene TRBV3-2) combines with J gene TRBJ2-3; TRBD2 matches 8 bases. Trimming cost V 1 base and J 3 bases; bases outside gene matches: 6. The CDR3 is made up of 16 amino acids. Germline V gene data show CDR1 as LGHDT and CDR2 as YNNKEL (reference sequence). The CDR3 DNA reads as TGTGCCAGCAGCCAAGCTACGGGACTAGTTACAGATACGCAGTATTTT. Protein sequence: CASSQATGLVTDTQYF.

The chain couples TRBV18 to TRBJ1-3; D ambiguous. This CDR3 has 16 amino acids. Trimming took 6 bases from V and 0 from J, leaving 15 bases between them. Germline CDR1 and CDR2: KGHSH and LQKENI. CDR3 nucleotides: TGTGCCAGCTCGGCCGATTTCGGGATCTCTGGAAACACCATATATTTT. Amino acids: CASSADFGISGNTIYF.

This chain connects TRBV14 to TRBJ1-6; tentative D call: TRBD1 (6 bases). Germline V CDR1 and CDR2: SGHDN, FVKESK. The CDR3 is 13 residues long. Trimming left V 9 bases short and J 9 bases short, with 15 bases between. CDR3: CASQGQLGSPLHF. Written as DNA, the CDR3 is TGTGCCAGTCAAGGACAGCTTGGTTCACCCCTCCACTTT.

This chain links TRBV3-1 (or the pseudogene TRBV3-2) with TRBJ1-2, with D possibly TRBD1 on 6 matching bases. Germline-derived CDR1 and CDR2 are LGHDT and YNNKEL (reference sequence). V lost 1 base and J 4 bases, leaving 7 bases between the germline ends. The CDR3 loop spans 13 amino acids. The CDR3, as DNA: TGTGCCAGCAGCCAAGGGGACACCTATGGCTACACCTTC. Its translation is CASSQGDTYGYTF.

CDR3 amino acids: CASREIGTDTQYF. The CDR3 region has the DNA TGTGCCAGCAGGGAGATCGGTACAGATACGCAGTATTTT. The genes are TRBV6-5 and TRBJ2-3; D gene uncertain. Germline V gives CDR1 MNHEY, CDR2 SVGAGI. With 6 bases removed from V and 3 bases from J, the gap between germline ends came to 10 bases. This CDR3 region has 13 residues.

The J gene is TRBJ1-2, the V gene TRBV4-3, with TRBD1 as a possible D gene (5 bases). Germline V gene sequence: CDR1 LGHNA, CDR2 YSLEER. CDR3 length: 15 amino acids. Trimming shortened V by 3 bases and J by 4 bases, and 15 bases separated the two germline ends. The CDR3 sequence is CASSHIGGVSYGYTF. The CDR3 DNA is TGCGCCAGCAGCCATATCGGGGGGGTCAGCTATGGCTACACCTTC.

The chain links TRBV7-9 to TRBJ2-7, with D possibly matching TRBD1 (5 bases). This CDR3 comprises 13 residues. Germline V gene sequence: CDR1 SEHNR, CDR2 FQNEAQ (reference sequence). V lost 3 bases, J lost 4 bases, and 10 bases lay in between. The DNA for the CDR3 is TGTGCCAGCAGCTTGGGGCAGGAGTACGAGCAGTACTTC. This encodes CASSLGQEYEQYF.

The J gene is TRBJ2-7, the V gene TRBV7-9; a weak D match, TRBD1 (6 bases). Trimming removed 2 bases from V and 3 bases from J, with 11 bases in between. The germline gives CDR1 SEHNR, CDR2 FQNEAQ (reference sequence). The CDR3 is 14 residues long. This CDR3 is CASSLFQGHYEQYF. CDR3 bases: TGTGCCAGCAGCTTATTCCAGGGGCACTACGAGCAGTACTTC.

In its sample, this clone was seen once. This chain joins TRBV10-3 and TRBJ1-5, with a tentative D call TRBD1 (5 bases). The CDR3 is 15 amino acids. Trimming took 0 bases from V and 5 from J, leaving 11 bases between them. Per germline, CDR1 ENHRY and CDR2 SYGVKD. The DNA for the CDR3 is TGTGCCATCAGTGAGTCGAATGGGGGGGATCAGCCCCAGCATTTT. This encodes CAISESNGGDQPQHF.

This clone has a handful of counts. The chain has TRBV5-8 and TRBJ1-4, with 7 nucleotides matching TRBD1. The CDR3 contains 14 residues. CDR1 and CDR2 from the germline V gene are SGHTS and YDEGEE. V was pared by 4 bases and J by 4 bases, with 4 bases of the junction left unmatched. CDR3 nucleotides: TGTGCCAGCAGCCTGGGACAGATTAATGAAAAACTGTTTTTT. The encoded protein is CASSLGQINEKLFF. Full variable domain (rest looked up from reference TRBV5-8 and TRBJ1-4): EAGVTQSPTHLIKTRGQQATLRCSPISGHTSVYWYQQALGLGLQFLLWYDEGEERNRGNFPPRFSGRQFPNYSSELNVNALELEDSALYLCASSLGQINEKLFFGSGTQLSVL.

The chain has TRBV12-3 or TRBV12-4 and TRBJ2-7; D uncertain. V was shortened by 4 bases and J by 3 bases, with 4 bases between the two germline ends. This CDR3 contains 11 residues. CDR3 loop: CASSYLYEQYF. For the CDR3, the DNA is TGTGCCAGCAGTTATCTCTACGAGCAGTACTTC.